This is a list of T cell receptor beta chains from one sample in a study of blood T cells in healthy people across ages. TCRdb re-analysed the 5' RACE reads in MiXCR, keeping a single row per CDR3 protein. The sample lists fewer than 2,000,000 distinct CDR3 sequences, about 31% occurring once. Material for sequencing was blood. All receptors derive from a woman aged 25 to 39 in good health. CDR3s include the opening cysteine and the closing phenylalanine or tryptophan. A D gene is named only where the DNA matches it firmly. Clone size is shown for a subset of rows, as once, few, many or a class of expanded clone.

v_call,j_call,d_call,clone_size,cdr3_aa,cdr3_nt
TRBV7-8,TRBJ2-3,.,few,CASSSATGTQYF,TGTGCCAGCAGCTCCGCCACAGGGACGCAGTATTTT
TRBV10-1,TRBJ2-1,.,.,CASSDRGLPHEQFF,TGCGCCAGCAGTGACAGGGGTCTACCTCATGAGCAGTTCTTC
TRBV2,TRBJ2-3,.,.,CASRKGDVEDTQYF,TGTGCCAGCAGAAAGGGGGACGTGGAAGATACGCAGTATTTT
TRBV20-1,TRBJ2-7,TRBD2,.,CSAGRTSGSARSYEQYF,TGCAGTGCTGGGAGGACTAGCGGGAGTGCTCGCTCCTACGAGCAGTACTTC
TRBV7-2,TRBJ2-7,TRBD2,.,CASSFTGLAGAEQYF,TGTGCCAGCAGCTTCACGGGACTAGCGGGAGCCGAGCAGTACTTC
TRBV6-5,TRBJ2-5,.,.,CASKTQSTETQYF,TGTGCCAGCAAAACTCAGAGTACTGAGACCCAGTACTTC
TRBV29-1,TRBJ2-1,.,many,CSVEDPARNEQFF,TGCAGCGTTGAAGATCCAGCTCGTAATGAGCAGTTCTTC
TRBV5-8,TRBJ1-2,.,few,CASSLQGQGYTF,TGTGCCAGCAGCCTACAGGGTCAAGGCTACACCTTC
TRBV28,TRBJ2-7,.,many,CASSLRAYEQYF,TGTGCCAGCAGTTTGCGCGCCTACGAGCAGTACTTC
TRBV6-6,TRBJ2-1,TRBD2,few,CASVDGRAYNEQFF,TGTGCCAGCGTGGACGGGAGGGCCTACAATGAGCAGTTCTTC
TRBV9,TRBJ2-2,TRBD1,few,CASSGQGAPDGELFF,TGTGCCAGCAGCGGACAGGGGGCGCCTGACGGGGAGCTGTTTTTT
TRBV2,TRBJ1-1,.,.,CASTRDVNTEAFF,TGTGCCAGCACCCGGGACGTGAACACTGAAGCTTTCTTT
TRBV10-3,TRBJ2-7,TRBD1,.,CAISRRGAGTGGDEQYF,TGTGCCATCAGCCGACGAGGGGCCGGGACAGGGGGTGACGAGCAGTACTTC
TRBV5-1,TRBJ2-3,.,.,CASSLGGRGDAQYF,TGCGCCAGCAGCTTGGGTGGTCGCGGAGATGCGCAGTATTTT
TRBV12-3/TRBV12-4,TRBJ1-2,TRBD1,.,CASNIQGASGYTF,TGTGCCAGCAACATACAGGGGGCAAGTGGCTACACCTTC
TRBV28,TRBJ1-2,.,.,CASSFWEYGYTF,TGTGCCAGCAGTTTCTGGGAGTATGGCTACACCTTC
TRBV20-1,TRBJ2-1,TRBD2,many,CSAKGLAGYNEQFF,TGCAGTGCTAAGGGGCTAGCGGGTTACAATGAGCAGTTCTTC
TRBV20-1,TRBJ1-5,.,.,CSTRAGASDRQPQHF,TGCAGTACTAGAGCGGGGGCTAGCGACCGGCAGCCCCAGCATTTT
TRBV7-8,TRBJ2-1,.,few,CASSSPKGAGQSYNEQFF,TGTGCCAGCAGCTCCCCCAAGGGGGCGGGGCAGTCCTACAATGAGCAGTTCTTC
TRBV7-3,TRBJ2-7,.,many,CASRVPSSYEQYF,TGTGCCAGCAGGGTACCAAGCTCCTACGAGCAGTACTTC
TRBV20-1,TRBJ2-5,TRBD2,.,CSAIGTSGVLQETQYF,TGCAGTGCTATCGGGACTAGCGGAGTCCTCCAAGAGACCCAGTACTTC
TRBV12-3/TRBV12-4,TRBJ2-3,.,.,CASSLMSTRTDTQYF,TGTGCCAGCAGTTTAATGTCTACCCGCACAGATACGCAGTATTTT
TRBV27,TRBJ2-1,TRBD2,many,CASRDYYNEQFF,TGTGCCAGCCGGGACTACTACAATGAGCAGTTCTTC
TRBV10-3,TRBJ2-1,TRBD1,.,CAVSEDRAGKEQFF,TGTGCCGTCAGCGAAGACAGGGCGGGCAAGGAGCAGTTCTTC
TRBV20-1,TRBJ2-1,.,many,CSASHRDEQFF,TGCAGTGCAAGTCACAGGGATGAGCAGTTCTTC
TRBV6-5,TRBJ2-3,.,few,CASSYKGRGTDTQYF,TGTGCCAGCAGTTATAAAGGCAGGGGTACAGATACGCAGTATTTT
TRBV5-1,TRBJ1-2,.,few,CASSLVRGSDGYTF,TGCGCCAGCAGCTTGGTTCGGGGATCCGATGGCTACACCTTC
TRBV27,TRBJ2-1,TRBD2,few,CASSFGLAVEQFF,TGTGCCAGCAGTTTCGGACTAGCGGTTGAGCAGTTCTTC
TRBV25-1,TRBJ2-5,.,few,CASSEANQETQYF,TGTGCCAGCAGTGAAGCAAACCAAGAGACCCAGTACTTC
TRBV5-5,TRBJ2-3,.,.,CASSLGGGAGHTQYF,TGTGCCAGCAGCTTGGGAGGGGGAGCGGGCCATACGCAGTATTTT
TRBV7-9,TRBJ2-1,.,.,CASSSFRGKIKDEQFF,TGTGCCAGCAGCTCCTTCCGGGGAAAGATAAAGGATGAGCAGTTCTTC
TRBV24-1,TRBJ2-2,TRBD1,few,CATSDSGQGLTGELFF,TGTGCCACCAGTGATTCGGGACAGGGCCTCACCGGGGAGCTGTTTTTT
TRBV9,TRBJ2-1,TRBD2,many,CASSERLAGYNEQFF,TGTGCCAGCAGCGAGCGACTAGCGGGTTACAATGAGCAGTTCTTC
TRBV3-1,TRBJ2-7,TRBD2,.,CASSQETGTRPNEQYF,TGTGCCAGCAGCCAAGAAACCGGGACTAGACCCAACGAGCAGTACTTC
TRBV13,TRBJ2-3,.,.,CASSSSYGGYTDTQYF,TGTGCCAGCAGCTCCTCTTATGGGGGGTACACAGATACGCAGTATTTT
TRBV7-9,TRBJ2-1,TRBD2,.,CASSLGALAGIYNEQFF,TGTGCCAGCAGCTTAGGGGCCCTAGCGGGAATCTACAATGAGCAGTTCTTC
TRBV5-1,TRBJ1-1,.,once,CASRGNTKAFF,TGCGCCAGCAGGGGAAACACTAAAGCTTTCTTT
TRBV4-1,TRBJ2-1,.,few,CASSHDIVARDSYNEQFF,TGCGCCAGCAGCCACGATATAGTAGCACGCGATTCCTACAATGAGCAGTTCTTC
TRBV7-9,TRBJ2-1,.,few,CASSPLIVSSYNEQFF,TGTGCCAGCAGCCCCCTAATCGTGAGCTCCTACAATGAGCAGTTCTTC
TRBV5-1,TRBJ2-7,.,many,CASSNDRFSSYEQYF,TGCGCCAGCAGCAACGACAGGTTTAGCTCCTACGAGCAGTACTTC
TRBV12-3/TRBV12-4,TRBJ1-2,.,.,CASTLRGGFYGYTF,TGTGCCAGCACCCTCAGGGGAGGGTTCTATGGCTACACCTTC
TRBV5-1,TRBJ1-6,.,few,CASSLGGSARLNSPLHF,TGCGCCAGCAGCTTGGGAGGGTCCGCCCGTCTCAATTCACCCCTCCACTTT
TRBV20-1,TRBJ2-5,.,.,CSARAHRTRETQYF,TGCAGTGCTAGAGCCCACCGGACCCGGGAGACCCAGTACTTC
TRBV20-1,TRBJ2-5,.,few,CSALKGPGYNEQYF,TGCAGTGCTTTGAAAGGACCGGGCTACAATGAGCAGTACTTC
TRBV11-1,TRBJ2-1,.,.,CASSWAAPIANEQFF,TGTGCCAGCAGCTGGGCGGCTCCGATTGCCAATGAGCAGTTCTTC
TRBV19,TRBJ2-7,.,.,CARTTGFEQYF,TGTGCCAGAACGACAGGTTTCGAGCAGTACTTC
TRBV3-1,TRBJ2-1,.,.,CASSQVRGKEFF,TGTGCCAGCAGCCAAGTTAGGGGAAAGGAGTTCTTC
TRBV20-1,TRBJ1-2,TRBD1,many,CSASPTGFNYGYTF,TGCAGTGCTAGCCCGACAGGGTTTAACTATGGCTACACCTTC